The rows below give T cell receptor beta chains drawn from one sample of a study of cytomegalovirus exposure and HLA in healthy donors. The table came from immunoSEQ multiplex PCR; TCRdb's copy has only in-frame clones and leaves some out. The data show some 90,000 clones, around 71% seen once. The sample was PBMCs. These receptors all come from a man aged 55 to 70 in good health and CMV-seronegative. Both conserved end residues are trimmed from each CDR3. Each record gives: V gene, CDR3 length, J gene, CDR3 protein.

TRBV7-9	14	TRBJ2-2	ASSSGLSFSTGELF
TRBV2	12	TRBJ2-5	ASSEQGQQGAQY
TRBV13	12	TRBJ2-7	ASSLLTGTYEQY
TRBV15	18	TRBJ2-7	ATSSRDTPVVAHFSYEQY
TRBV5-8	12	TRBJ1-1	ASSVGQRNTEAF
TRBV6-1	13	TRBJ1-1	ASSDRTGRHTEAF
TRBV5-1	11	TRBJ2-7	ASSSGTVNEQY
TRBV14	13	TRBJ2-1	ASSLEGGGYNEQF
TRBV19	12	TRBJ1-4	ASSGTAANEKLF
TRBV29-1	13	TRBJ2-6	SVHDRGSGANVLT
TRBV7-9	10	TRBJ1-5	ASSQGHQPQH
TRBV28	13	TRBJ2-5	ASSYRDREAKTQY
TRBV14	15	TRBJ1-1	ASSRHIIREFGTEAF
TRBV7-2	13	TRBJ2-7	ASSSENRELDEQY
TRBV7-2	11	TRBJ1-4	ASSLALNEKLF
TRBV5-1	13	TRBJ2-2	ASSAGRANTGELF
TRBV10-3	10	TRBJ1-2	AITAGNYGYT
TRBV5-1	14	TRBJ2-3	ASSQQGTVFTDTQY
TRBV12-5	16	TRBJ2-3	ASGPTSWGGCCKDTQY
TRBV7-7	11	TRBJ1-5	ASSLSDNQPQH
TRBV5-3	14	TRBJ1-4	ARSLIHALPNEKLF
TRBV10-1	12	TRBJ2-2	ASREAGETGELF
TRBV20-1	9	TRBJ1-4	SALIQGTVF
TRBV30	11	TRBJ1-2	AWSVGGVYGYT
TRBV29-1	11	TRBJ2-3	SVRGTTTDTQY